The rows below give T cell receptor beta chains drawn from one sample of a study of esophageal squamous cell carcinoma under preoperative chemotherapy. TCRdb re-called the PCR reads with MiXCR, one entry per CDR3 protein. The sample consists of about 32,000 distinct CDR3 sequences, around 50% of them appearing once. This specimen was taken from a patient given preoperative chemotherapy. The receptors were sampled from a human donor with esophageal squamous cell carcinoma. The donor label of this sample is uncertain. The CDR3 runs from the conserved cysteine through the conserved F or W. Each record gives: CDR3 protein, CDR3 DNA, V gene, D gene, clone size, J gene. The D gene is left open where the match is weak. Clone size appears in some rows only: once, few, many, or a class for an expanded clone.

CDR3aa: CASSRIDLSNQPQHF; CDR3nt: TGTGCCAGCAGTCGTATAGACCTTAGCAATCAGCCCCAGCATTTT; v_gene: TRBV28; d_gene: -; abundance: -; j_gene: TRBJ1-5
CDR3aa: CASSERGRAGQLFPPEQFF; CDR3nt: TGTGCCAGCAGTGAAAGGGGACGAGCGGGACAGTTATTCCCCCCTGAGCAGTTCTTC; v_gene: TRBV6-1; d_gene: -; abundance: many; j_gene: TRBJ2-1
CDR3aa: CASSHAGLSTNTQYF; CDR3nt: TGTGCCAGCAGTCATGCGGGGCTAAGCACAAACACGCAGTACTTC; v_gene: TRBV12-3/TRBV12-4; d_gene: -; abundance: -; j_gene: TRBJ2-4
CDR3aa: CASSPSGGDDNEQFF; CDR3nt: TGTGCCAGCAGCCCCAGCGGGGGGGATGACAATGAGCAGTTCTTC; v_gene: TRBV7-3; d_gene: TRBD2; abundance: many; j_gene: TRBJ2-1
CDR3aa: CAGSRGRAQETQYF; CDR3nt: TGTGCGGGCAGCCGGGGTCGTGCCCAAGAGACCCAGTACTTC; v_gene: TRBV7-2; d_gene: -; abundance: -; j_gene: TRBJ2-5
CDR3aa: CASSTTGVCAKDTQYF; CDR3nt: TGTGCCAGCAGTACCACGGGGGTGTGCGCCAAAGATACGCAGTACTTT; v_gene: TRBV12-3/TRBV12-4; d_gene: -; abundance: once; j_gene: TRBJ2-3
CDR3aa: CASSLVGQGVSSPLHF; CDR3nt: TGTGCCAGCAGTCTTGTCGGACAGGGGGTGAGTTCACCCCTCCACTTT; v_gene: TRBV6-1; d_gene: TRBD1; abundance: many; j_gene: TRBJ1-6
CDR3aa: CASSGEVFF; CDR3nt: TGTGCCAGCAGTGGAGAAGTTTTCTTT; v_gene: TRBV6-1; d_gene: -; abundance: -; j_gene: TRBJ1-1
CDR3aa: CASRRLGGANTGKQYF; CDR3nt: TGTGCCAGCAGGCGCCTAGGGGGGGCAAACACCGGTAAGCAGTATTTT; v_gene: TRBV7-8; d_gene: -; abundance: -; j_gene: TRBJ2-3
CDR3aa: CASSRGGRYNEQFF; CDR3nt: TGTGCCAGCAGTCGGGGGGGCCGTTACAATGAGCAGTTCTTC; v_gene: TRBV2; d_gene: TRBD2; abundance: few; j_gene: TRBJ2-1
CDR3aa: CASSLAAVLYGYTF; CDR3nt: TGTGCCAGCAGCTTGGCGGCTGTGCTCTATGGCTACACCTTC; v_gene: TRBV5-8; d_gene: -; abundance: -; j_gene: TRBJ1-2
CDR3aa: CASSEFGGEQYF; CDR3nt: TGTGCCAGCAGTGAATTCGGAGGGGAGCAGTACTTC; v_gene: TRBV25-1; d_gene: -; abundance: -; j_gene: TRBJ2-5
CDR3aa: CASSVSSGTRAGEQFF; CDR3nt: TGTGCCAGCAGCGTTAGTTCCGGGACTAGGGCAGGTGAGCAGTTCTTC; v_gene: TRBV7-8; d_gene: TRBD2; abundance: many; j_gene: TRBJ2-1
CDR3aa: CASSLDRSQETQYF; CDR3nt: TGTGCCAGCAGTTTAGACAGATCCCAAGAGACCCAGTACTTC; v_gene: TRBV12-3/TRBV12-4; d_gene: -; abundance: -; j_gene: TRBJ2-5
CDR3aa: CASSLGVAGGRAQKTQYF; CDR3nt: TGTGCCAGCAGCTTAGGGGTAGCGGGGGGGCGGGCCCAAAAGACCCAGTACTTC; v_gene: TRBV7-2; d_gene: TRBD2; abundance: -; j_gene: TRBJ2-5
CDR3aa: CASSLDVGTDTQYF; CDR3nt: TGTGCCAGCAGCTTAGACGTTGGAACAGATACGCAGTATTTT; v_gene: TRBV7-2; d_gene: -; abundance: -; j_gene: TRBJ2-3
CDR3aa: CASSSGRRATDTQYF; CDR3nt: TGTGCCAGCAGTTCGGGGAGGAGAGCCACAGATACGCAGTATTTC; v_gene: TRBV27; d_gene: -; abundance: -; j_gene: TRBJ2-3
CDR3aa: CASSTDIAQYF; CDR3nt: TGTGCCAGCAGCACCGACATCGCCCAGTACTTC; v_gene: TRBV7-2; d_gene: -; abundance: many; j_gene: TRBJ2-5
CDR3aa: CASSLDGLAGRPEDTQYF; CDR3nt: TGTGCCAGCAGCTTAGATGGACTAGCGGGGCGGCCGGAGGATACCCAGTACTTC; v_gene: TRBV7-2; d_gene: TRBD2; abundance: -; j_gene: TRBJ2-5
CDR3aa: CASSEVGADTQYF; CDR3nt: TGTGCCAGCAGTGAAGTTGGCGCGGACACCCAGTACTTC; v_gene: TRBV6-1; d_gene: -; abundance: once; j_gene: TRBJ2-5
CDR3aa: CGAGKGGGAPDTQYF; CDR3nt: TGTGGCGCGGGGAAAGGGGGGGGTGCCCCCGATACCCAGTACTTC; v_gene: TRBV10-3; d_gene: -; abundance: -; j_gene: TRBJ2-5
CDR3aa: CASSLKLGGRDQETQYF; CDR3nt: TGTGCCAGCAGCCTCAAACTGGGGGGCCGGGACCAAGAGACCCAGTACTTC; v_gene: TRBV7-3; d_gene: -; abundance: -; j_gene: TRBJ2-5
CDR3aa: CASRDLGVGASNTQYF; CDR3nt: TGTGCCAGCCGCGACCTGGGGGTGGGAGCCAGTAACACGCAGTATTTT; v_gene: TRBV7-8; d_gene: -; abundance: -; j_gene: TRBJ2-3
CDR3aa: CASSRKLGRWAGDIQYF; CDR3nt: TGTGCCAGCAGCCGCAAACTGGGGCGGTGGGCCGGAGATATTCAGTACTTC; v_gene: TRBV7-3; d_gene: -; abundance: -; j_gene: TRBJ2-5
CDR3aa: CASSGNDLGNEQFF; CDR3nt: TGTGCCAGCAGCGGGAACGACCTAGGAAATGAGCAGTTCTTC; v_gene: TRBV9; d_gene: -; abundance: once; j_gene: TRBJ2-1
CDR3aa: CASSPMSSSGRSAGYEQYF; CDR3nt: TGTGCCAGCAGTCCAATGAGCTCCAGCGGGAGGTCCGCGGGCTACGAGCAGTACTTC; v_gene: TRBV7-8; d_gene: TRBD2; abundance: -; j_gene: TRBJ2-7
CDR3aa: CASGLTLGVRTGGFTDTQYF; CDR3nt: TGTGCTAGTGGTTTGACCCTTGGGGTTAGGACAGGGGGCTTCACAGATACGCAGTATTTT; v_gene: TRBV12-5; d_gene: TRBD1; abundance: many; j_gene: TRBJ2-3
CDR3aa: CASSLNPAGASTGAQYF; CDR3nt: TGTGCCAGCAGCTTAAATCCCGCGGGTGCGAGCACCGGGGCGCAGTATTTT; v_gene: TRBV7-3; d_gene: -; abundance: -; j_gene: TRBJ2-3
CDR3aa: CASSLGARHYNAQFF; CDR3nt: TGTGCCAGCAGCTTAGGCGCCCGACACTACAATGCGCAGTTCTTC; v_gene: TRBV11-3; d_gene: -; abundance: -; j_gene: TRBJ2-1
CDR3aa: CASTVQRSTDMQYF; CDR3nt: TGTGCCAGCACCGTACAGCGTAGCACAGACATGCAGTACTTC; v_gene: TRBV7-2; d_gene: -; abundance: -; j_gene: TRBJ2-4
CDR3aa: CASSSGQGTYEQYF; CDR3nt: TGTGCCAGCAGCTCGGGACAGGGTACCTACGAGCAGTACTTC; v_gene: TRBV7-2; d_gene: TRBD1; abundance: many; j_gene: TRBJ2-7
CDR3aa: CATTFGTSFEQFF; CDR3nt: TGTGCCACCACTTTTGGGACTAGTTTTGAGCAGTTCTTC; v_gene: TRBV6-6; d_gene: TRBD2; abundance: many; j_gene: TRBJ2-1
CDR3aa: CASSTGLAGAPYEQYF; CDR3nt: TGTGCCAGTAGTACGGGACTAGCGGGGGCCCCCTACGAGCAGTACTTC; v_gene: TRBV19; d_gene: TRBD2; abundance: -; j_gene: TRBJ2-7
CDR3aa: CASSSQGFYEQYF; CDR3nt: TGTGCCAGCAGCTCCCAGGGGTTCTACGAGCAGTACTTC; v_gene: TRBV7-9; d_gene: -; abundance: -; j_gene: TRBJ2-7
CDR3aa: CASSLEPIAGDFGTQYF; CDR3nt: TGTGCCAGCAGCTTAGAGCCCATAGCGGGAGATTTTGGGACCCAGTACTTC; v_gene: TRBV7-2; d_gene: TRBD2; abundance: many; j_gene: TRBJ2-5
CDR3aa: CASNAGATYEQYF; CDR3nt: TGTGCCAGCAACGCGGGGGCGACCTACGAGCAGTACTTC; v_gene: TRBV6-2/TRBV6-3; d_gene: -; abundance: many; j_gene: TRBJ2-7
CDR3aa: CASSQGGNGETQYF; CDR3nt: TGTGCCAGCAGTCAAGGGGGGAACGGGGAGACCCAGTACTTC; v_gene: TRBV27; d_gene: -; abundance: many; j_gene: TRBJ2-5
CDR3aa: CASSLGSGRAGGAGSSYNEQFF; CDR3nt: TGTGCCAGCAGCTTAGGATCGGGTAGAGCGGGAGGGGCGGGGAGCTCCTACAATGAGCAGTTCTTC; v_gene: TRBV7-7; d_gene: TRBD2; abundance: many; j_gene: TRBJ2-1
CDR3aa: CARGLGGGPQETQYF; CDR3nt: TGTGCCAGGGGGCTCGGGGGGGGGCCCCAAGAGACGCAGTATTTC; v_gene: TRBV7-2; d_gene: TRBD2; abundance: -; j_gene: TRBJ2-5
CDR3aa: CASSYQQGAGEQYF; CDR3nt: TGTGCCAGCAGTTACCAACAGGGGGCGGGGGAGCAGTACTTC; v_gene: TRBV6-5; d_gene: TRBD1; abundance: -; j_gene: TRBJ2-5
CDR3aa: CASSRLPEGEQFF; CDR3nt: TGTGCCAGCAGTAGACTGCCGGAGGGCGAGCAGTTCTTC; v_gene: TRBV27; d_gene: -; abundance: -; j_gene: TRBJ2-1
CDR3aa: CATTRGSTYEQYF; CDR3nt: TGTGCCACCACGAGGGGGAGTACCTACGAGCAGTACTTC; v_gene: TRBV6-1; d_gene: -; abundance: -; j_gene: TRBJ2-7
CDR3aa: CASRGRQGGDVETQYF; CDR3nt: TGTGCCAGCAGGGGGCGACAGGGCGGAGACGTAGAGACGCAGTATTTC; v_gene: TRBV7-2; d_gene: TRBD1; abundance: -; j_gene: TRBJ2-3
CDR3aa: CASSLQAGANEQFF; CDR3nt: TGTGCCAGCAGCTTACAAGCGGGAGCGAATGAGCAGTTCTTC; v_gene: TRBV7-2; d_gene: TRBD2; abundance: few; j_gene: TRBJ2-1
CDR3aa: CASSLGGRRGYNEQFF; CDR3nt: TGTGCCAGCAGCTTAGGGGGACGGCGGGGCTACAATGAGCAGTTCTTC; v_gene: TRBV7-7; d_gene: -; abundance: few; j_gene: TRBJ2-1
CDR3aa: CASSEASNPTGSRHIQYF; CDR3nt: TGTGCCAGCAGTGAAGCTTCAAACCCCACGGGTTCCAGGCACATTCAGTACTTC; v_gene: TRBV6-1; d_gene: -; abundance: many; j_gene: TRBJ2-4
CDR3aa: CASRLMQGAPSYNEQFF; CDR3nt: TGTGCCAGCAGGTTGATGCAGGGAGCTCCCTCCTACAATGAGCAGTTCTTC; v_gene: TRBV28; d_gene: -; abundance: many; j_gene: TRBJ2-1
CDR3aa: CASSVGGGSVHEQYF; CDR3nt: TGTGCCAGCAGCGTAGGGGGGGGGTCCGTGCACGAGCAGTACTTC; v_gene: TRBV9; d_gene: TRBD2; abundance: once; j_gene: TRBJ2-7